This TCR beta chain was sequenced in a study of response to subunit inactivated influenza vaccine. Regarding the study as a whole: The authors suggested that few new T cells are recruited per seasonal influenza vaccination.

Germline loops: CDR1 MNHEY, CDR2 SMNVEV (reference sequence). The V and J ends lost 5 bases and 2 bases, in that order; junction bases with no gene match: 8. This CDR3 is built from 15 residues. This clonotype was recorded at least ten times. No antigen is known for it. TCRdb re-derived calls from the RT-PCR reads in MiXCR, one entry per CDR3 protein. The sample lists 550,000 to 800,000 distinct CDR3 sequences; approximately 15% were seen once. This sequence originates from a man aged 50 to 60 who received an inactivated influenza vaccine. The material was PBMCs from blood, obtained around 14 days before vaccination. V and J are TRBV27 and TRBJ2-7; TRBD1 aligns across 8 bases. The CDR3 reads CASSLSGQGAYEQYF. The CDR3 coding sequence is TGTGCCAGCAGTCTCTCAGGACAGGGCGCCTACGAGCAGTACTTC.